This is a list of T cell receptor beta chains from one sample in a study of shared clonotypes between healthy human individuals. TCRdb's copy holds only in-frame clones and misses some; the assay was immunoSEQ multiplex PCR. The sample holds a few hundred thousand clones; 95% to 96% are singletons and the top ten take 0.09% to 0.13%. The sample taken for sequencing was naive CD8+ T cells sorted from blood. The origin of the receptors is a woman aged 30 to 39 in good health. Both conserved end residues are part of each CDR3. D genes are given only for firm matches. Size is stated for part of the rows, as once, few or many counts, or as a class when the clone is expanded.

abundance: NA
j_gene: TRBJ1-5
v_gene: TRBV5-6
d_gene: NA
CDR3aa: CASSLHRSQPQHF
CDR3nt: TGTGCCAGCAGCTTACATAGGAGTCAGCCCCAGCATTTT

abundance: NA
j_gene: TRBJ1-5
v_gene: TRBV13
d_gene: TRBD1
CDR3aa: CASSRHGGGDRDQPQHF
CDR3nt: TGTGCCAGCAGCAGACACGGGGGCGGGGACAGAGATCAGCCCCAGCATTTT

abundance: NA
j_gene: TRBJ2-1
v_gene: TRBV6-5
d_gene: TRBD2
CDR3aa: CASSFTAGGSYNEQFF
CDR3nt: TGTGCCAGCAGTTTTACAGCGGGAGGCTCCTACAATGAGCAGTTCTTC

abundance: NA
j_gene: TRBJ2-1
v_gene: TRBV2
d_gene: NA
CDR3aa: CASSDGGFSYNEQFF
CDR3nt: TGTGCCAGCAGTGATGGTGGCTTCTCCTACAATGAGCAGTTCTTC

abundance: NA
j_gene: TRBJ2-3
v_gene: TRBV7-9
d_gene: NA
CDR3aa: CASSGPTVGARERDTQYF
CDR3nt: TGTGCCAGCAGCGGCCCTACCGTGGGGGCGCGGGAGAGAGATACGCAGTATTTT

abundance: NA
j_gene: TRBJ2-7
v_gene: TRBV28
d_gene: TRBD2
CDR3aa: CASRGTSGAFSYEQYF
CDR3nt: TGTGCCAGCAGAGGGACTAGCGGGGCATTCTCCTACGAGCAGTACTTC

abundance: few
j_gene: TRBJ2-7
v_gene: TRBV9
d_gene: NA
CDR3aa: CASSGGGHEQYF
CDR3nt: TGTGCCAGCAGCGGCGGAGGCCACGAGCAGTACTTC

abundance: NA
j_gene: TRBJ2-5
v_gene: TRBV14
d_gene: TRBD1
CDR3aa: CASSQEVHRGIEETQYF
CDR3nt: TGTGCCAGCAGCCAAGAAGTGCACAGGGGGATAGAGGAGACCCAGTACTTC

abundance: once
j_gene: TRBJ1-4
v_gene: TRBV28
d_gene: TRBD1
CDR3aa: CASSLQGAGEKLFF
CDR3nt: TGTGCCAGCAGTTTACAGGGGGCAGGTGAAAAACTGTTTTTT

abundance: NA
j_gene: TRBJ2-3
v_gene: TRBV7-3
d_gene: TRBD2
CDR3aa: CASSLPANLAGGTDTQYF
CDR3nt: TGTGCCAGCAGCTTACCGGCTAATCTAGCGGGAGGGACAGATACGCAGTATTTT

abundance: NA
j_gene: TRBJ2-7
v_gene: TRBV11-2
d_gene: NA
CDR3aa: CASSPPLRSYEQYF
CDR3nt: TGTGCCAGCAGCCCCCCCCTCCGCTCCTATGAGCAGTACTTC

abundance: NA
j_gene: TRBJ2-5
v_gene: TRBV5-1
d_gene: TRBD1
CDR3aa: CASSVTGTGKETQYF
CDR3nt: TGCGCCAGCAGCGTAACCGGGACAGGGAAGGAGACCCAGTACTTC

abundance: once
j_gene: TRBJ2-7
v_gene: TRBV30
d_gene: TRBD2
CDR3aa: CPLPLAGAHEQYF
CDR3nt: TGCCCCCTTCCCCTAGCGGGAGCCCACGAGCAGTACTTC

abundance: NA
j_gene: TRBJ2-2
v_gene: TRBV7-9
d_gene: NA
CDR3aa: CASSSQVTVAGELFF
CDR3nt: TGTGCCAGCAGCTCACAGGTCACGGTTGCCGGGGAGCTGTTTTTT

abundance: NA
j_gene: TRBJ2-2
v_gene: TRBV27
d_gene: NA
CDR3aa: CASSLLVPARLQGELFF
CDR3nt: TGTGCCAGCAGTTTACTGGTCCCGGCAAGGCTTCAAGGGGAGCTGTTTTTT

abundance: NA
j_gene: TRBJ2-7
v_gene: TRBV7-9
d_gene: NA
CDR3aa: CASSRGGGEQYF
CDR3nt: TGTGCCAGCAGTCGAGGGGGTGGCGAGCAGTACTTC

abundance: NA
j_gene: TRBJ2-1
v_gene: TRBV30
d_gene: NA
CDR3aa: CAWSPPRGYNEQFF
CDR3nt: TGTGCCTGGAGTCCACCTCGGGGGTACAATGAGCAGTTCTTC

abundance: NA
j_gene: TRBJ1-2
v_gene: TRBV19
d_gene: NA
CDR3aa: CASSIAQNYGYTF
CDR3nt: TGTGCCAGTAGTATCGCTCAGAACTATGGCTACACCTTC

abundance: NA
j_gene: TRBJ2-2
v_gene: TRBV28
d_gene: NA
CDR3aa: CASSLALTGELFF
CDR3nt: TGTGCCAGCAGTTTGGCTTTAACCGGGGAGCTGTTTTTT

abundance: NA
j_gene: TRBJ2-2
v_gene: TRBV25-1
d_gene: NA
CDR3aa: CASSDQLEVGELFF
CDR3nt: TGTGCCAGCAGTGACCAGTTGGAAGTCGGGGAGCTGTTTTTT

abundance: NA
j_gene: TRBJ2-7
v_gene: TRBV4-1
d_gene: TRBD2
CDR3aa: CASSQLAGGLHVLYEQYF
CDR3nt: TGCGCCAGCAGCCAACTAGCGGGAGGCCTCCATGTCCTCTACGAGCAGTACTTC

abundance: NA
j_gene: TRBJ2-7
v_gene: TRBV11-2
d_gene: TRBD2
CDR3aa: CASSLFASGMYEQYF
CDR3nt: TGTGCCAGCAGCTTATTCGCTAGCGGGATGTACGAGCAGTACTTC

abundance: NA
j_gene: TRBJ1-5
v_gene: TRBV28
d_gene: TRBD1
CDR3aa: CASSLTGGNQPQHF
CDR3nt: TGTGCCAGCAGTTTGACAGGGGGCAATCAGCCCCAGCATTTT

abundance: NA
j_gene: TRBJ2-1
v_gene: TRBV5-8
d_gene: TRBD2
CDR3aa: CASSFSTGGGYNEQFF
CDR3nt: TGTGCCAGCAGCTTTTCCACGGGAGGAGGTTACAATGAGCAGTTCTTC

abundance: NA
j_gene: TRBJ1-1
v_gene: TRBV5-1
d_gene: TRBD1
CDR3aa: CASSFHRDRGMNTEAFF
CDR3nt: TGCGCCAGCAGCTTCCACCGGGACAGGGGGATGAACACTGAAGCTTTCTTT

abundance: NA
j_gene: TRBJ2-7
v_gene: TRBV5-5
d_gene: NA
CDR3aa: CASSSDSYEQYF
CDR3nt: TGTGCCAGCAGCTCGGACAGTTACGAGCAGTACTTC

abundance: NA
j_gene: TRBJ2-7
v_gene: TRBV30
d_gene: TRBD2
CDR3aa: CAWSKGAGSHEQYF
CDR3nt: TGTGCCTGGAGTAAAGGAGCGGGAAGTCACGAGCAGTACTTC

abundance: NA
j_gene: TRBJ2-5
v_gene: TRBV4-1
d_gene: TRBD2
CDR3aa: CASSQGTSVMETQYF
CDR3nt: TGCGCCAGCAGCCAAGGGACTAGCGTTATGGAGACCCAGTACTTC

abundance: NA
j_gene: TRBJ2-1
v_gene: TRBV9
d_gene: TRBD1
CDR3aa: CASSVSRDRGLNEQFF
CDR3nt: TGTGCCAGCAGCGTAAGTCGGGACAGGGGGCTTAATGAGCAGTTCTTC

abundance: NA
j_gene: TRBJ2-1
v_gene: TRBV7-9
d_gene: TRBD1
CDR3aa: CASSSDRVSYNEQFF
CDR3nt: TGTGCCAGCAGCTCAGACAGGGTTTCCTACAATGAGCAGTTCTTC

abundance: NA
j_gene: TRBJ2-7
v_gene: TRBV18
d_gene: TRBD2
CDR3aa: CASSPPASGPYEQYF
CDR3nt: TGTGCCAGCTCACCACCGGCTAGCGGCCCCTACGAGCAGTACTTC

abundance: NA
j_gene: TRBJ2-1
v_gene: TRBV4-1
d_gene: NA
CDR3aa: CASSQVEGEYNEQFF
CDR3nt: TGCGCCAGCAGCCAAGTGGAGGGAGAGTACAATGAGCAGTTCTTC

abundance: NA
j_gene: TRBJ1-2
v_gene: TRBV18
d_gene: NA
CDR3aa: CASSPGRSLNYGYTF
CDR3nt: TGTGCCAGCTCACCCGGGAGGTCACTTAACTATGGCTACACCTTC

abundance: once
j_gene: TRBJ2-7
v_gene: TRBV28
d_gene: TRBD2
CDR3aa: CASSLSGSGYEQYF
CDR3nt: TGTGCCAGCAGTTTAAGTGGTAGCGGGTACGAGCAGTACTTC

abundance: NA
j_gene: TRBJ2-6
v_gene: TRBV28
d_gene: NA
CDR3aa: CASSVGISGANVLTF
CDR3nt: TGTGCCAGCAGTGTGGGGATCTCTGGGGCCAACGTCCTGACTTTC

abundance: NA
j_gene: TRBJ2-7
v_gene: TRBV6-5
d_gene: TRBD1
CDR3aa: CASSYGQGEYEQYF
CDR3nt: TGTGCCAGCAGTTACGGTCAGGGGGAGTACGAGCAGTACTTC

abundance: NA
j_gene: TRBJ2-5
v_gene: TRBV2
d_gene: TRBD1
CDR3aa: CASSELPQGAGQETQYF
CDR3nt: TGTGCCAGCAGTGAACTTCCACAGGGGGCCGGCCAAGAGACCCAGTACTTC

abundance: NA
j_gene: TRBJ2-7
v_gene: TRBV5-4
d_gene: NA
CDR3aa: CASSFEGGYEQYF
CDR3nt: TGTGCCAGCAGCTTTGAAGGCGGCTACGAGCAGTACTTC

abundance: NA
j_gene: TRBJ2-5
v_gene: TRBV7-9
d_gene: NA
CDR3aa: CASSSTRGQETQYF
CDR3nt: TGTGCCAGCAGCTCGACCAGGGGTCAAGAGACCCAGTACTTC

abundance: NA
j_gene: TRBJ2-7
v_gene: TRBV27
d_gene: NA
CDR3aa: CASSFHRGGNEQYF
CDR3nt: TGTGCCAGCAGTTTCCACAGGGGGGGCAACGAGCAGTACTTC

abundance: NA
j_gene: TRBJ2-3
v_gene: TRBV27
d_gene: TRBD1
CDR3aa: CASSFPNRQGRSTDTQYF
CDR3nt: TGTGCCAGCAGCTTCCCTAACCGACAGGGGAGAAGCACAGATACGCAGTATTTT

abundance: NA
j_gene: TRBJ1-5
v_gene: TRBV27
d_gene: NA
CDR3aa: CASSLGGAQQPQHF
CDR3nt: TGTGCCAGCAGTTTAGGCGGGGCCCAGCAGCCCCAGCATTTT

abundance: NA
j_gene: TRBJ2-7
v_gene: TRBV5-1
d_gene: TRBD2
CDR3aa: CASSSAGGRVHHEQYF
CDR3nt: TGCGCCAGCAGCAGCGCCGGCGGGAGGGTTCACCACGAGCAGTACTTC

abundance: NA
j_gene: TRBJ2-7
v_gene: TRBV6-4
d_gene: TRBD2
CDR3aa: CASSGGTSGYEQYF
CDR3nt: TGTGCCAGCAGTGGAGGGACTAGCGGATACGAGCAGTACTTC

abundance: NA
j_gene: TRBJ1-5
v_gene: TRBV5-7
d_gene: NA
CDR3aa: CASSLGGAPQHF
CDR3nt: TGTGCCAGCAGCTTAGGAGGGGCGCCCCAGCATTTT

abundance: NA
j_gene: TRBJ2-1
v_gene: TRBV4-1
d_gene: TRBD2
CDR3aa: CASSQESAGVLDEQFF
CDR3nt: TGCGCCAGCAGCCAAGAATCCGCGGGAGTTCTCGATGAGCAGTTCTTC

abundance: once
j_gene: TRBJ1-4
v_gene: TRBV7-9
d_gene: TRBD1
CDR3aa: CASSPEEDRGDEKLFF
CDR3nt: TGTGCCAGCAGCCCCGAGGAGGACAGGGGTGATGAAAAACTGTTTTTT

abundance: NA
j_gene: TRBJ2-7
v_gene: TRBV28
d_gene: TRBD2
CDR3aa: CASSISGRGYEQYF
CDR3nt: TGTGCCAGCAGCATAAGCGGGAGAGGCTACGAGCAGTACTTC

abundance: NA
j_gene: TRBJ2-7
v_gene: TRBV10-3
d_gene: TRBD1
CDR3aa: CAILTGAENEQYF
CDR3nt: TGTGCCATACTGACAGGGGCTGAGAACGAGCAGTACTTC

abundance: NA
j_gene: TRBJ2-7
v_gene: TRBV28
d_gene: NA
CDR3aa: CASSFGGFSYEQYF
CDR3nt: TGTGCCAGCAGTTTTGGGGGGTTTTCCTACGAGCAGTACTTC

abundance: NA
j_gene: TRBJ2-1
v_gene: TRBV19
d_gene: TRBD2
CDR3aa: CASSLSAGHNEQFF
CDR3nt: TGTGCCAGTAGTCTATCAGCGGGACACAATGAGCAGTTCTTC

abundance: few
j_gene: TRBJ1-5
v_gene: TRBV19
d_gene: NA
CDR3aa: CASSLSGEEHF
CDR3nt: TGTGCCAGTAGCCTTTCTGGGGAGGAGCATTTT

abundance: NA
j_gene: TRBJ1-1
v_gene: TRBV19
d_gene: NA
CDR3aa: CASSTDTLMNTEAFF
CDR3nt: TGTGCCAGTAGTACGGACACGCTAATGAACACTGAAGCTTTCTTT

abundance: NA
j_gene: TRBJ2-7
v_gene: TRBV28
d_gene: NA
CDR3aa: CASSRSDTIYEQYF
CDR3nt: TGTGCCAGCAGTCGGAGTGACACTATCTACGAGCAGTACTTC

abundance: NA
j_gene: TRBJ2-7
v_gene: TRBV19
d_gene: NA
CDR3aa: CASSISEQLYEQYF
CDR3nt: TGTGCCAGTAGTATATCTGAGCAGCTCTACGAGCAGTACTTC

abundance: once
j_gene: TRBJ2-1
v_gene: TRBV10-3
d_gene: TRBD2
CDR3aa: CAISLGTSAYNEQFF
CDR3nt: TGTGCCATCTCCCTGGGGACTAGCGCCTACAATGAGCAGTTCTTC

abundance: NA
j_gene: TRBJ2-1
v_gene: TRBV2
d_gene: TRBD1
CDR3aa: CASTDRGAYNEQFF
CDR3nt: TGTGCCAGCACAGACAGGGGAGCCTACAATGAGCAGTTCTTC

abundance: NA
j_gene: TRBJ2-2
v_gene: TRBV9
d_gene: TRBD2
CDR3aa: CASSVETSGSPNTGELFF
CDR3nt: TGTGCCAGCAGCGTAGAGACTAGCGGGAGCCCGAACACCGGGGAGCTGTTTTTT

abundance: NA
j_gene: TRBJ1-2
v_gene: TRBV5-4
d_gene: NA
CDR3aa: CASRPANYGYTF
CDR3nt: TGTGCCAGCAGGCCGGCTAACTATGGCTACACCTTC